What follows are 27 T cell receptor beta chains derived from one specimen sequenced in a study of post-analysis software for immune sequencing data. Study results and caveats: Patients used about 5 TRBV segments, including TRBV5-6, TRBV5-1 and TRBV20-1, more often than controls.

Libraries were made from TCR beta cDNA, and they carried unique molecular identifiers. TCRdb fed the PCR reads into MiXCR, producing one record per CDR3 protein. The profile shows approximately 350,000 distinct CDR3 sequences, 30% to 45% of them singletons. No antigen is known for these receptors. The sample consisted of blood. Receptors were obtained from a girl aged 5-17 years with multiple sclerosis.

The J gene is TRBJ2-2, the V gene TRBV7-2, with D possibly being TRBD2 (5 bases). CDR1 is SGHTA, CDR2 FQGNSA, per germline. The CDR3 is made up of 13 amino acids. V lost 5 bases, J lost 5 bases, and 9 bases lay in between. The CDR3 protein is CASSRPGTGELFF. CDR3 sequence (DNA): TGTGCCAGCAGCCGCCCGGGGACCGGGGAGCTGTTTTTT.

A few counts support this clonotype. The chain couples TRBV12-3 or TRBV12-4 to TRBJ2-1, with 8 positions matching TRBD1. V shed 1 base and J 4 bases; nucleotides not matched to a gene: 6. This CDR3 region has 16 residues. CDR3 region: CASSLEGTGPYNEQFF. Here the CDR3 DNA reads TGTGCCAGCAGTTTAGAGGGGACAGGCCCTTACAATGAGCAGTTCTTC.

The J gene is TRBJ2-7, the V gene TRBV7-8; possible D gene TRBD2, 6 bases. V was pared by 3 bases and J by 11 bases, with 29 bases between. Germline CDR1 and CDR2: SGHVS and FQNEAQ. The CDR3 consists of 17 residues. The DNA for the CDR3 is TGTGCCAGCAGCTTTGCGGAGGGGCCGACCTCTCCCACCGCAAAGTACTTC. Translating gives CASSFAEGPTSPTAKYF.

This clonotype was found a few times. The rearrangement joins TRBV6-5 to TRBJ2-7; TRBD1 matches at 8 bases. The J segment lost 0 bases and the V segment lost 5 bases, leaving 6 bases of the junction unmatched. From germline, CDR1 is MNHEY and CDR2 SVGAGI. The CDR3 length is 15 residues. The CDR3 protein is CASSTTGGHSYEQYF. The CDR3 region has the DNA TGTGCCAGCAGTACCACAGGGGGTCACTCCTACGAGCAGTACTTC.

This clonotype was counted only a few times. The rearrangement joins TRBV7-2 to TRBJ2-5; 10 nucleotides agree with TRBD2. Germline lookup yields CDR1 SGHTA and CDR2 FQGNSA. The J segment lost 4 bases and the V segment lost 4 bases, leaving 12 bases of the junction unmatched. This CDR3 contains 17 residues. The CDR3 loop is CASSSSRAGGWRETQYF. The CDR3 DNA is TGTGCCAGCAGCTCCTCACGAGCGGGGGGGTGGAGAGAGACCCAGTACTTC.

This clonotype was found a few times. The V and J genes are TRBV29-1 and TRBJ2-1; 9 nucleotides line up with TRBD1. Germline V gene lookup returns CDR1 SQVTM and CDR2 ANQGSEA. V lost 5 bases, J lost 8 bases, and 16 bases stayed unmatched. CDR3 length equals 16 residues. CDR3 protein: CSVYYPGQGVRDEQFF. The CDR3 nucleotides are TGCAGCGTTTACTATCCGGGACAGGGCGTTCGGGATGAGCAGTTCTTC.

This clonotype was seen more than once but under ten times. The J gene is TRBJ2-7, the V gene TRBV29-1; D is unresolved. This CDR3 contains 11 residues. V lost 4 bases and J 2 bases, leaving 6 bases between the germline ends. Germline CDR1 is SQVTM and CDR2 is ANQGSEA. Written as DNA, the CDR3 is TGCAGCGTTGTGATACCCTACGAGCAGTACTTC. This gives the protein CSVVIPYEQYF.

V gene TRBV10-3 combines with J gene TRBJ2-7, with 10 positions matching TRBD1. V lost 4 bases, J lost 1 base, and 10 bases stayed unmatched. The germline V gene encodes CDR1 ENHRY and CDR2 SYGVKD. The CDR3 is 17 residues long. CDR3 sequence: CAISGSPQDRGSYEQYF. CDR3 nucleotide sequence: TGTGCCATCAGTGGGTCACCTCAGGACAGGGGGTCCTACGAGCAGTACTTC.

The chain has TRBV5-1 and TRBJ1-1; D unclear. With 2 bases removed from V and 1 base from J, the gap between germline ends came to 12 bases. This CDR3 spans 15 amino acids. Germline CDR1 SGHRS, CDR2 YFSETQ. In DNA form, the CDR3 reads TGCGCCAGCAGCTTACATTTGAACGGGAACACTGAAGCTTTCTTT. This translates into CASSLHLNGNTEAFF.

V and J are TRBV10-3 and TRBJ2-3, with TRBD2 matching 10 bases. Trimming cost V 3 bases and J 0 bases; bases outside gene matches: 12. Germline CDR1 ENHRY, CDR2 SYGVKD. The CDR3 contains 19 residues. In DNA, the CDR3 is TGTGCCATCAGTGACCCGCTAGCGGGGGCGAGATCTAGCACAGATACGCAGTATTTT. Amino acid sequence: CAISDPLAGARSSTDTQYF.

This rearrangement joins TRBV12-3 or TRBV12-4 to TRBJ2-7; tentatively, D is TRBD1 (6 bases). There are 18 residues in the CDR3. The V end was cut by 4 bases, the J end by 2 bases, with 24 bases between. CDR3 in amino acids: CASSSKTHFDRTPYEQYF. For the CDR3, the DNA is TGTGCCAGCAGTTCGAAAACCCATTTTGACAGGACTCCCTACGAGCAGTACTTC.

The genes are TRBV6-1 and TRBJ2-1; 10 nucleotides line up with TRBD2. The CDR3 spans 15 residues. The trim removed 3 bases at V and 4 bases at J, leaving 3 bases unmatched. Germline V lookup: CDR1 MNHNS, CDR2 SASEGT. The CDR3 is CASSDLAGGYNEQFF. CDR3 in DNA: TGTGCCAGCAGTGATTTAGCGGGGGGATACAATGAGCAGTTCTTC.

This clonotype was counted between two and nine times. Here the CDR3 DNA reads TGTGCCAGCAGTTTTTATAACACTGAAGCTTTCTTT. Translating gives CASSFYNTEAFF. The rearrangement joins TRBV12-3 or TRBV12-4 to TRBJ1-1; D is unresolved. V was trimmed by 3 bases and J by 2 bases, leaving 4 bases between them. This CDR3 contains 12 residues.

The rearrangement joins TRBV7-9 to TRBJ1-2; D unclear. Trimming shortened V by 3 bases and J by 5 bases, and 13 bases separated the two germline ends. CDR1 and CDR2 from the germline V gene are SEHNR and FQNEAQ (reference sequence). CDR3 length equals 14 residues. The CDR3 DNA follows: TGTGCCAGCAGCTTGGGAGGTCTGTGGTATGGCTACACCTTC. It yields the protein CASSLGGLWYGYTF.

The gene calls are TRBV9 and TRBJ2-1; TRBD2 agrees at 7 bases. This CDR3 has 15 amino acids. Per the germline V gene, CDR1 is SGDLS and CDR2 is YYNGEE. Trimming at V came to 3 bases and at J to 4 bases, leaving 7 bases not matched to a gene. This chain's CDR3 is CASSGPSGEYNEQFF. The CDR3 DNA is TGTGCCAGCAGCGGGCCTAGCGGCGAATACAATGAGCAGTTCTTC.

V and J are TRBV4-2 and TRBJ2-1; D not resolved. Trimming removed 1 base at V and 5 bases at J, with 3 bases between. The CDR3 spans 12 residues. Germline CDR1 reads LGHNA; CDR2 reads YNFKEQ. Here the CDR3 DNA reads TGTGCCAGCAGCCAAGTCAACAATGAGCAGTTCTTC. Its translation is CASSQVNNEQFF.

This clonotype appeared once. A much larger clone lies a single base off, so this may be a read error. The conserved final phenylalanine or tryptophan is absent from the CDR3, which likely points to a read error. The J gene is TRBJ2-7, the V gene TRBV15; the match to TRBD1 covers 8 bases. Germline lookup yields CDR1 LNHNV and CDR2 YYDKDF (reference sequence). The CDR3 runs 15 residues. With V trimmed by 2 bases and J by 1 base, 4 bases remained unmatched. The CDR3 bases are TGTGCCACCAGCAGAAACCGGGACAGGTCCTACGAGCAGTACTGC. Protein sequence: CATSRNRDRSYEQYC.

The sample holds many counts of this clonotype. This chain connects TRBV5-5 to TRBJ2-1; D unresolved. This CDR3 contains 15 residues. Germline values: CDR1 SGHKS, CDR2 YYEKEE (reference sequence). Trimming pared 3 bases from V and 0 bases from J, leaving 10 bases between. The chain's CDR3 is CASSSGLFSYNEQFF. The CDR3 DNA is TGTGCCAGCAGCTCCGGGCTTTTCTCCTACAATGAGCAGTTCTTC.

This clonotype has only a few counts. The V and J genes are TRBV6-5 and TRBJ1-1, with D hard to call. CDR1 MNHEY and CDR2 SVGAGI come from the germline V gene. This CDR3 has 10 residues. Trimming left V 10 bases short and J 11 bases short, with 14 bases between. The CDR3 sequence is CAILWPYAFF. The DNA for the CDR3 is TGTGCCATCCTCTGGCCCTATGCTTTCTTT.

This clonotype was seen a few times. The V call is TRBV5-1, the J call TRBJ1-6; 9 bases map to TRBD1. The CDR3 is 14 amino acids. The germline V gene has CDR1 SGHRS and CDR2 YFSETQ. The J segment lost 14 bases and the V segment lost 4 bases, leaving 10 bases of the junction unmatched. CDR3 coding DNA: TGCGCCAGCAGCCTGGGACAGGGCTTCAGTACCCTCCACTTT. Protein: CASSLGQGFSTLHF.

In regard to this clonotype: Germline is not matched at one junction end, which may reflect a read error. V is TRBV28 and J is TRBJ2-1, with TRBD2 identical over 8 bases. CDR3 size: 16 residues. Germline V CDR1 and CDR2: MDHEN, SYDVKM. The CDR3 spells CANSFPGGGIENEQFF. CDR3 sequence (DNA): TGTGCCAACAGTTTCCCGGGCGGGGGGATAGAAAATGAACAGTTCTTC.

The chain is built from TRBV20-1 and TRBJ2-3; D is unresolved. The CDR3 is made up of 14 amino acids. From germline, CDR1 is DFQATT and CDR2 SNEGSKA (reference sequence). Deletions cut 5 bases from V and 5 bases from J, with 17 bases between. The CDR3 DNA reads as TGCAGTGCTCAGGACCGCCCAAAAGGAGATACGCAGTATTTT. This codes for CSAQDRPKGDTQYF.

The J gene is TRBJ2-7, the V gene TRBV20-1; D remains ambiguous. The CDR3 totals 14 residues. V was clipped by 6 bases and J by 3 bases, with 18 bases between them. Germline V lookup: CDR1 DFQATT, CDR2 SNEGSKA (reference sequence). CDR3 nucleotide sequence: TGCAGTGCCGGCACCGGGTTGGGCTGCTACGAGCAGTACTTC. Its protein is CSAGTGLGCYEQYF.

The chain employs TRBV5-1 and TRBJ1-4, with 7 bases lining up with TRBD1. Losses at the gene ends were 0 bases for V and 6 bases for J; bases not matched to a gene: 2. Per germline, CDR1 SGHRS and CDR2 YFSETQ. This CDR3 comprises 14 residues. CDR3 sequence (DNA): TGCGCCAGCAGCTTGGACAGGGGAGATGAAAAACTGTTTTTT. Residues: CASSLDRGDEKLFF.

The chain carries TRBV7-2 and TRBJ2-6, with D possibly being TRBD1 (5 bases). Germline lookup yields CDR1 SGHTA and CDR2 FQGNSA. The V end lost 2 bases, the J end lost 2 bases, and 7 bases lay between the germline ends. This CDR3 is built from 15 residues. Here the CDR3 reads CASSLIRAGANVLTF. DNA for the CDR3: TGTGCCAGCAGCTTAATCAGGGCTGGGGCCAACGTCCTGACTTTC.

This chain connects TRBV5-1 to TRBJ2-1; D might be TRBD2 (6 bases). Germline loops: CDR1 SGHRS, CDR2 YFSETQ. With 6 bases removed from V and 7 bases from J, the gap between germline ends came to 17 bases. The CDR3 sequence is 14 residues long. The CDR3 is CASTLMGGMNEQFF. The CDR3 region has the DNA TGCGCCAGCACCTTAATGGGGGGTATGAATGAGCAGTTCTTC.

V is TRBV4-3 and J is TRBJ2-6, with a weak D call TRBD1 (6 bases). Looked up from germline, CDR1 is LGHNA and CDR2 is YSLEER. This CDR3 is built from 20 residues. Trimming removed 3 bases at V and 0 bases at J, with 21 bases between. CDR3 in DNA: TGCGCCAGCAGCCACCCTGCTAGGGGGACGGGCCCCTCTGGGGCCAACGTCCTGACTTTC. Residues: CASSHPARGTGPSGANVLTF.